A single sample gave rise to the 28 T cell receptor beta chains below, sequenced in a study of CD8 T cells in ankylosing spondylitis. TCRdb reprocessed the 5' RACE reads via MiXCR and lists one record per CDR3 protein. This table holds hundreds of thousands of distinct CDR3 sequences, about 9.1% found once. Sample: blood, either unsorted or a sorted T cell fraction (not recorded which). Receptor source: a male donor with ankylosing spondylitis or in good health (not recorded which).

The chain carries TRBV20-1 and TRBJ2-5, with D maybe TRBD1 (6 bases). The CDR3 consists of 13 residues. Germline CDR1 DFQATT, CDR2 SNEGSKA (reference sequence). Trimming took 5 bases from V and 2 from J, leaving 12 bases between them. Here the CDR3 DNA reads TGCAGTGCTCTGGACAGTTCGCAAGAGACCCAGTACTTC. Translating gives CSALDSSQETQYF.

This clonotype came up many times. V is TRBV7-2 and J is TRBJ1-1; perhaps TRBD1 as D (5 bases). The V and J ends lost 4 bases and 2 bases respectively, with 14 bases between them. Germline V CDR1 and CDR2: SGHTA, FQGNSA. The CDR3 sequence is 15 residues long. The CDR3 sequence: CASSSGGAVNTEAFF. DNA of the CDR3: TGTGCCAGCAGCTCAGGAGGGGCCGTAAACACTGAAGCTTTCTTT.

This clonotype was picked up many times. The rearrangement joins TRBV19 to TRBJ1-3; 10 bases are a match to TRBD1. The junction had 7 bases not matched to a gene; V was cut back by 6 bases and J by 2 bases. The CDR3 runs to 16 residues. CDR1 is LNHDA and CDR2 is SQIVND in the germline V gene (reference sequence). The CDR3 bases are TGTGCCAGTAGGGGCGACAGGGGGCGAACTGGAAACACCATATATTTT. Residues: CASRGDRGRTGNTIYF.

This clonotype was detected many times. The V call is TRBV4-3, the J call TRBJ2-7, with a tentative D call TRBD2 (7 bases). Trimming removed 4 bases at V and 6 bases at J, with 25 bases between. Germline loops: CDR1 LGHNA, CDR2 YSLEER. This CDR3 region has 17 residues. As DNA, the CDR3 is TGCGCCAGCAGCCTCGGGAGCAGCGGGACAATTCGTGCCGAGCAGTACTTC. Translating gives CASSLGSSGTIRAEQYF.

This clonotype occurred many times. The chain links TRBV7-2 to TRBJ2-4; D gene uncertain. Between the trimmed V and J ends, which lost 4 bases and 3 bases, there was a span of 10 bases. Germline V lookup: CDR1 SGHTA, CDR2 FQGNSA. The CDR3 is 14 residues long. The CDR3 DNA sequence: TGTGCCAGCAGCTCCTTAGTAGGCAAAAACATTCAGTACTTC. Amino acid sequence: CASSSLVGKNIQYF.

This clonotype came up many times. J is TRBJ2-3 and V is TRBV7-6; the D gene is possibly TRBD1 (6 bases). CDR1 SGHVS and CDR2 FNYEAQ come from the germline V gene. V lost 5 bases and J lost 3, with 12 bases in between. There are 14 residues in the CDR3. CDR3 DNA sequence: TGTGCCAGCAGCCGAGGCAGGGGAACAGATACGCAGTATTTT. It yields the protein CASSRGRGTDTQYF. Using reference TRBV7-6 and TRBJ2-3 for the parts outside the CDR3, the full variable domain is GAGVSQSPRYKVTKRGQDVALRCDPISGHVSLYWYRQALGQGPEFLTYFNYEAQQDKSGLPNDRFSAERPEGSISTLTIQRTEQRDSAMYRCASSRGRGTDTQYFGPGTRLTVL.

This clonotype came up many times. The V and J genes are TRBV3-1 and TRBJ2-7, with D possibly TRBD1 on 5 matching bases. The CDR3 is made up of 15 amino acids. Germline V lookup: CDR1 LGHDT, CDR2 YNNKEL (reference sequence). V lost 4 bases and J 3 bases, leaving 16 bases between the germline ends. The CDR3 nucleotides are TGTGCCAGCAGCCCTGGAAGGGGTCCGTTCTACGAGCAGTACTTC. Translation gives CASSPGRGPFYEQYF.

This clonotype was counted at least ten times. The gene calls are TRBV10-3 and TRBJ1-1; D unresolved. This CDR3 is 13 amino acids long. V lost 7 bases, J lost 4 bases, and 13 bases lay in between. Germline values: CDR1 ENHRY, CDR2 SYGVKD. Here the CDR3 DNA reads TGTGCCATCACGAGGGAAGAGGGCACTGAAGCTTTCTTT. Protein: CAITREEGTEAFF.

This clonotype was detected many times. The rearrangement uses TRBV25-1 and TRBJ2-2; the D call may be TRBD1 or TRBD2 (6 bases each). V shed 1 base and J shed 6 bases, with 15 bases lying between them. From germline, CDR1 is MGHDK and CDR2 SYGVNS. There are 16 residues in the CDR3. CDR3 residues: CASSEFPPGAAGELFF. The DNA for the CDR3 is TGTGCCAGCAGTGAATTCCCTCCGGGGGCGGCCGGGGAGCTGTTTTTT.

This clonotype occurred many times. This chain links TRBV6-1 with TRBJ2-6; weak D call: TRBD1 (6 bases). This CDR3 is 17 amino acids long. Germline values: CDR1 MNHNS, CDR2 SASEGT. The ends were cut back, 6 bases at V and 3 bases at J, with 18 bases in the middle. The DNA of the CDR3 is TGTGCCAGCAGCCCCGAGACAGGCAATATTGGGGCCAACGTCCTGACTTTC. It specifies CASSPETGNIGANVLTF.

In this sample, this clonotype turned up a few times. The chain is built from TRBV5-1 and TRBJ2-7; possibly TRBD1 or TRBD2 for D (5 bases each). This CDR3 has 14 residues. V dropped 0 bases and J dropped 10 bases, with 17 bases sitting between them. Germline V gene lookup returns CDR1 SGHRS and CDR2 YFSETQ. This CDR3 is CASSLAIGTSDQYF. Written as DNA, the CDR3 is TGCGCCAGCAGCTTGGCCATAGGGACCTCCGACCAGTACTTC.

This chain uses TRBV20-1 with TRBJ2-1; 12 bases align to TRBD2. J was trimmed by 1 base and V by 5 bases; bases with no gene match: 9. In germline, CDR1 is DFQATT, CDR2 SNEGSKA (reference sequence). This CDR3 is built from 17 residues. Here the CDR3 reads CSAGGPLAGGSYNEQFF. CDR3 in DNA: TGCAGTGCTGGAGGCCCACTAGCGGGAGGTTCCTACAATGAGCAGTTCTTC.

There are many counts of this clonotype. This chain uses TRBV14 with TRBJ1-4; TRBD1 might be the D (5 bases). CDR1 is SGHDN and CDR2 is FVKESK in the germline V gene. Trimming removed 4 bases from V and 3 bases from J, with 18 bases in between. The CDR3 has 17 residues. The DNA for the CDR3 is TGTGCCAGCAGCCGGCTCTCGAGCTGGGGGGCTAATGAAAAACTGTTTTTT. It encodes CASSRLSSWGANEKLFF.

In this sample, this clonotype turned up many times. The V and J genes are TRBV27 and TRBJ1-2, with TRBD1 matching over 12 bases. J lost 4 bases, V lost 5 bases, and 8 bases had no gene match. Germline loops: CDR1 MNHEY, CDR2 SMNVEV (reference sequence). This CDR3 has 16 amino acids. The CDR3 DNA follows: TGTGCCAGCAGTGAACGGGACAGGGGGCAGACCTATGGCTACACCTTC. It yields the protein CASSERDRGQTYGYTF.

This clonotype was detected ten times or more. The genes are TRBV13 and TRBJ1-1, with a possible D match to TRBD1 (6 bases). The CDR3 loop spans 14 amino acids. Germline lookup yields CDR1 PRHDT and CDR2 FYEKMQ (reference sequence). Trimming took 4 bases from V and 1 from J, leaving 10 bases between them. In nucleotides, the CDR3 is TGTGCCAGCAGCTCCACAGGGAGGAACACTGAAGCTTTCTTT. Encoded protein: CASSSTGRNTEAFF.

This clonotype appeared many times. The chain recombines TRBV5-1 with TRBJ1-6; possible D gene TRBD1, 6 bases. V dropped 4 bases and J dropped 5 bases, with 13 bases sitting between them. This CDR3 region has 15 residues. Germline-derived CDR1 and CDR2 are SGHRS and YFSETQ. The CDR3: CASSAQGQNNSPLHF. DNA for the CDR3: TGCGCCAGCAGCGCCCAAGGACAGAATAATTCACCCCTCCACTTT.

At least ten counts were recorded for this clonotype. CDR3 sequence: CASSFRRQGGKYGYTF. CDR3 nucleotides: TGTGCCAGCAGTTTCCGGCGACAGGGGGGAAAGTATGGCTACACCTTC. V usage is TRBV6-5 and J usage is TRBJ1-2; 9 bases map to TRBD1. J gave up 5 bases and V 4 bases, and 11 bases lay outside the gene matches. CDR3 length: 16 residues. Germline-derived CDR1 and CDR2 are MNHEY and SVGAGI.

This clonotype was counted at least ten times. The chain carries TRBV12-3 or TRBV12-4 and TRBJ2-7, with TRBD2 matching over 8 bases. The CDR3 is made up of 10 amino acids. Losses at the gene ends were 11 bases for V and 6 bases for J; bases not matched to a gene: 3. In nucleotides, the CDR3 is TGTGCCTCGGGAGGGCTCGAGCAGTACTTC. This sequence encodes CASGGLEQYF.

The sample holds many counts of this clonotype. CDR3 nucleotides: TGCAGCGTTGACGAGACGTTGAACACTGAAGCTTTCTTT. Translation: CSVDETLNTEAFF. The chain carries TRBV29-1 and TRBJ1-1, with unresolved D. Deletions cut 3 bases from V and 0 bases from J, with 8 bases between. Germline V gene data show CDR1 as SQVTM and CDR2 as ANQGSEA. CDR3 size: 13 residues. The variable domain in full, with the rest retrieved from reference TRBV29-1 and TRBJ1-1, is SAVISQKPSRDICQRGTSLTIQCQVDSQVTMMFWYRQQPGQSLTLIATANQGSEATYESGFVIDKFPISRPNLTFSTLTVSNMSPEDSSIYLCSVDETLNTEAFFGQGTRLTVV.

With regard to this clonotype: Since a much larger clone is just one base distant, this may be a read error. The genes are TRBV7-9 and TRBJ2-7; no reliable D call. The germline CDR1 and CDR2 sequences are SEHNR and FQNEAQ (reference sequence). This CDR3 is 11 amino acids long. Between the trimmed V and J ends, which lost 4 bases and 3 bases, there was a span of 4 bases. CDR3 nucleotide sequence: TGTGCCAGCAGCTGCAACTACGAGCAGTACTTC. It encodes CASSCNYEQYF.

This clonotype occurred many times. The CDR3 loop is CATSRDRTGTEAFF. Here the CDR3 DNA reads TGTGCCACCAGCAGAGATCGGACTGGCACTGAAGCTTTCTTT. The chain uses TRBV15 and TRBJ1-1; D is ambiguous. The CDR3 covers 14 residues. V was pared by 0 bases and J by 4 bases, with 9 bases between. Germline CDR1 reads LNHNV; CDR2 reads YYDKDF (reference sequence).

In this sample, this clonotype turned up many times. This chain connects TRBV29-1 to TRBJ2-3, with TRBD1 matching 7 bases. J was trimmed by 3 bases and V by 6 bases; bases with no gene match: 6. From germline, CDR1 is SQVTM and CDR2 ANQGSEA. The CDR3 covers 13 residues. The CDR3 DNA reads as TGCAGCGTCCTAGGGGGCTGGACAGATACGCAGTATTTT. Translated: CSVLGGWTDTQYF.

This clonotype was counted at least ten times. The V gene is TRBV28, the J gene TRBJ2-7; TRBD2 might be the D (5 bases). This CDR3 comprises 13 residues. Germline CDR1 MDHEN, CDR2 SYDVKM. Trimming took off 7 bases at V and 5 bases at J, with 15 bases between the two ends. The CDR3 here is CASKLASRDEQYF. Here the CDR3 DNA reads TGTGCCAGCAAATTGGCCTCGAGGGACGAGCAGTACTTC.

This clonotype was recorded at least ten times. The chain combines TRBV20-1 with TRBJ2-7; 11 bases align to TRBD2. Trimming removed 2 bases from V and 7 bases from J; junction bases left unmatched: 7. In germline, CDR1 is DFQATT, CDR2 SNEGSKA (reference sequence). CDR3 size: 14 residues. In nucleotides, the CDR3 is TGCAGTGCTAGAAGTAGCGGGAGGGCTTATGAGCAGTACTTC. Encoded protein: CSARSSGRAYEQYF.

This clonotype was recorded a few times. V usage is TRBV7-2 and J usage is TRBJ1-4; 8 positions agree with TRBD1. The CDR3 runs to 16 residues. Per the germline V gene, CDR1 is SGHTA and CDR2 is FQGNSA. The V segment lost 6 bases and the J segment 0 bases; nucleotides outside the gene matches: 6. CDR3 amino acids: CASRFDRGSTNEKLFF. The CDR3 DNA reads as TGTGCCAGCAGGTTCGACAGGGGTTCAACTAATGAAAAACTGTTTTTT.

This clonotype came up many times. CDR3 sequence (DNA): TGTGCCAGCAGTTTGGACAGCCGTCTAAAGAGCACCATATATTTT. This encodes CASSLDSRLKSTIYF. The chain carries TRBV28 and TRBJ1-3; possibly TRBD1 for D (6 bases). Germline CDR1 is MDHEN and CDR2 is SYDVKM. The CDR3 covers 15 residues. Trimming pared 3 bases from V and 9 bases from J, leaving 18 bases between.

This clonotype has at least ten counts. V usage is TRBV7-2 and J usage is TRBJ2-3, with D unresolved. V gave up 5 bases and J gave up 1 base, with 10 bases separating them. The CDR3 runs to 14 residues. The germline V gene encodes CDR1 SGHTA and CDR2 FQGNSA. Here the CDR3 DNA reads TGTGCCAGCAGCCTGTCGGACCGCACAGATACGCAGTATTTT. Translating it yields CASSLSDRTDTQYF.

This clonotype was recorded many times. This rearrangement joins TRBV27 to TRBJ1-2; tentative D call: TRBD1 (5 bases). Germline V gene sequence: CDR1 MNHEY, CDR2 SMNVEV (reference sequence). The CDR3 totals 16 residues. The ends were cut back, 4 bases at V and 0 bases at J, with 15 bases in the middle. In nucleotides, the CDR3 is TGTGCCAGCAGTTGGCGGGGCGGTAATTCTAACTATGGCTACACCTTC. The encoded protein is CASSWRGGNSNYGYTF.